Listed here are 13 T cell receptor beta chains from one sample, sequenced in a study of blood T cells in healthy people across ages. Combining a sample-barcoded 5' primer with a J-beta primer mix, a second PCR ran for 7 to 11 cycles. TCRdb ran MiXCR on the 5' RACE reads and lists one entry per CDR3 protein. The profile shows approximately 810,000 distinct CDR3 sequences, 35% to 40% of them singletons. Sequencing was done on a sample of blood. These receptor sequences come from a man younger than 30 in good health.

A single count supports this clonotype. The V call is TRBV20-1, the J call TRBJ2-4, with a tentative D call TRBD2 (6 bases). The end of the DNA fits TRBJ2-5 better, so the J call may be wrong. The CDR3 is made up of 15 amino acids. Germline V lookup: CDR1 DFQATT, CDR2 SNEGSKA (reference sequence). CDR3 sequence (DNA): TGCAGTGCTAGAGATATGACTAGGAGCGGAGAGACCCAGTACTTC. Protein sequence: CSARDMTRSGETQYF.

A note on this clonotype: It may be a read error: a sequence one base away is much more abundant. The rearrangement uses TRBV6-5 and TRBJ2-3; 8 bases align to TRBD1. In germline, CDR1 is MNHEY, CDR2 SVGAGI. This CDR3 comprises 16 residues. The CDR3 protein is CASGYSRTGNTDTQYF. CDR3 nucleotides: TGTGCCAGCGGTTACTCAAGGACAGGGAACACAGATACGCAGTATTTT.

This clonotype was picked up a small number of times. This chain connects TRBV5-1 to TRBJ1-1; TRBD1 matches at 8 bases. The CDR3 is 15 amino acids. With V trimmed by 4 bases and J by 5 bases, 10 bases remained unmatched. Germline loops: CDR1 SGHRS, CDR2 YFSETQ. CDR3 DNA: TGCGCCAGCAGCCCGGAGGACAGGGATGGAACTGAAGCTTTCTTT. Translation: CASSPEDRDGTEAFF.

The CDR3 coding sequence is TGTGCCAGCTCACCACTAACGGATACTAACTATGGCTACACCTTC. Its protein is CASSPLTDTNYGYTF. J is TRBJ1-2 and V is TRBV18; D unresolved. CDR1 KGHSH and CDR2 LQKENI come from the germline V gene. This CDR3 contains 15 residues. Trimming took 1 base from V and 0 from J, leaving 9 bases between them. Variable domain in full (rest from reference TRBV18 and TRBJ1-2): NAGVMQNPRHLVRRRGQEARLRCSPMKGHSHVYWYRQLPEEGLKFMVYLQKENIIDESGMPKERFSAEFPKEGPSILRIQQVVRGDSAAYFCASSPLTDTNYGYTFGSGTRLTVV.

The gene calls are TRBV7-2 and TRBJ2-1; a weak D match, TRBD2 (5 bases). The assigned J gene may be wrong: the sequence end matches TRBJ2-7 better. Per the germline V gene, CDR1 is SGHTA and CDR2 is FQGNSA. This CDR3 has 15 amino acids. CDR3 amino acids: CASSFARGSYNEQYF. The CDR3 DNA reads as TGTGCCAGCAGCTTTGCCCGGGGATCCTACAATGAGCAGTACTTC.

The rearrangement links TRBV12-3 or TRBV12-4 to TRBJ1-1; D is unresolved. This CDR3 spans 15 amino acids. The V and J ends lost 5 bases and 4 bases respectively, with 17 bases between them. CDR3 nucleotide sequence: TGTGCCAGCAGTCCCCGTCAGAGGAGTGGCACTGAAGCTTTCTTT. Amino acid sequence: CASSPRQRSGTEAFF.

The table lists this clonotype with a few counts. The chain couples TRBV12-3 or TRBV12-4 to TRBJ1-5, with 7 bases fitting TRBD1. The CDR3 is 16 residues long. The V segment lost 2 bases and the J segment 5 bases; nucleotides outside the gene matches: 9. For the CDR3, the DNA is TGTGCCAGCAGTTTACTTGGAGGGGGCGACGATCAGCCCCAGCATTTT. It is translated as CASSLLGGGDDQPQHF.

This clonotype has only a few counts. The genes are TRBV4-3 and TRBJ2-5; maybe TRBD1 (5 bases). From germline, CDR1 is LGHNA and CDR2 YSLEER. This CDR3 comprises 14 residues. V was cut by 0 bases and J by 11 bases, with 16 bases left in between. The CDR3 here is CASSQDRWGNEQYF. The CDR3 nucleotides are TGCGCCAGCAGCCAAGATAGGTGGGGCAATGAGCAGTACTTC.

The gene calls are TRBV3-1 and TRBJ2-7; a possible D gene is TRBD2 (6 bases). The CDR3 is 16 amino acids. The germline CDR1 and CDR2 sequences are LGHDT and YNNKEL (reference sequence). Trimming left V 0 bases short and J 2 bases short, with 14 bases between. CDR3 sequence reads: CASSQDAHGGTYEQYF. As DNA, the CDR3 is TGTGCCAGCAGCCAAGATGCCCACGGAGGGACCTACGAGCAGTACTTC.

In this sample, this clonotype turned up a few times. The chain uses TRBV20-1 and TRBJ1-4; a weak D match, TRBD1 (5 bases). V was trimmed by 1 base and J by 2 bases, leaving 8 bases between them. Germline V gene sequence: CDR1 DFQATT, CDR2 SNEGSKA (reference sequence). CDR3 length: 14 amino acids. The CDR3 DNA reads as TGCAGTGCTAGAGGGGGCAGCACTAATGAAAAACTGTTTTTT. This encodes CSARGGSTNEKLFF.

As regards this clonotype: This may come from a read error, since a much larger clone is one base off. V usage is TRBV12-3 or TRBV12-4 and J usage is TRBJ2-5, with 11 bases that match TRBD2. The DNA end favors TRBJ2-7, so the J call may be wrong. The CDR3 runs to 13 residues. The CDR3 loop is CASSLTSGAEQYF. CDR3 DNA sequence: TGTGCCAGCAGTCTGACTAGCGGGGCCGAGCAGTACTTC.

The genes are TRBV2 and TRBJ2-3; no reliable D call. The germline V gene encodes CDR1 SNHLY and CDR2 FYNNEI. The CDR3 is 9 amino acids. The V end was cut by 10 bases, the J end by 6 bases, with 5 bases between. CDR3 DNA: TGTGCCACCGCCGATACGCAGTATTTT. Residues: CATADTQYF. Combining the CDR3 with reference TRBV2 and TRBJ2-3 gives the whole variable domain EPEVTQTPSHQVTQMGQEVILRCVPISNHLYFYWYRQILGQKVEFLVSFYNNEISEKSEIFDDQFSVERPDGSNFTLKIRSTKLEDSAMYFCATADTQYFGPGTRLTVL.

The table lists this clonotype with many counts. The chain is built from TRBV19 and TRBJ2-3; 8 bases are shared with TRBD1. Germline V gene lookup returns CDR1 LNHDA and CDR2 SQIVND (reference sequence). The V segment lost 5 bases and the J segment 1 base; nucleotides outside the gene matches: 5. The CDR3 has 15 residues. Here the CDR3 reads CASSVGQEGTDTQYF. The CDR3 DNA reads as TGTGCCAGTAGTGTGGGACAGGAAGGCACAGATACGCAGTATTTT.